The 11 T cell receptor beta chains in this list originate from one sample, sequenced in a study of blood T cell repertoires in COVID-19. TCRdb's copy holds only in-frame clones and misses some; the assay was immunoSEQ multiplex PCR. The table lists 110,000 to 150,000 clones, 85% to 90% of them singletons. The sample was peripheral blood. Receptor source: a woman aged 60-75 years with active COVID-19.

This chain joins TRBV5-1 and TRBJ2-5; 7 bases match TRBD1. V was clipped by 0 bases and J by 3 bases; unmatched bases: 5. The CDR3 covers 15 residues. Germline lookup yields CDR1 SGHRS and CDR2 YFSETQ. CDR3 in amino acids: CASSLATGSEETQYF. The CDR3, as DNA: TGCGCCAGCAGCTTGGCGACAGGGTCGGAAGAGACCCAGTACTTC.

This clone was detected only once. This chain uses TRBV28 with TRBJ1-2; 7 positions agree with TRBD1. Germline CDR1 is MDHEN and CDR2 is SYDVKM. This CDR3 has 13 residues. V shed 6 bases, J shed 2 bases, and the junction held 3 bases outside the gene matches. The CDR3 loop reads CASRSGQNYGYTF. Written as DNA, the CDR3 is TGTGCCAGCAGGTCGGGACAGAACTATGGCTACACCTTC.

CDR3 sequence reads: CASSPSSGSGVDTQYF. The CDR3 bases are TGCGCCAGCAGCCCCTCTAGCGGGAGCGGGGTAGATACGCAGTATTTT. V is TRBV4-3 and J is TRBJ2-3; 10 bases line up with TRBD2. CDR1 LGHNA and CDR2 YSLEER come from the germline V gene. V lost 4 bases, J lost 5 bases, and 9 bases stayed unmatched. The CDR3 covers 16 residues.

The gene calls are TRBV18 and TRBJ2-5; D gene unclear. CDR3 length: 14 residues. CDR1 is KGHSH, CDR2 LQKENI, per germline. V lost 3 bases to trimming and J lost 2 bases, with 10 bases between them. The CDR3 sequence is CASSPRREQETQYF. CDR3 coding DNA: TGTGCCAGCTCACCCCGAAGAGAGCAAGAGACCCAGTACTTC.

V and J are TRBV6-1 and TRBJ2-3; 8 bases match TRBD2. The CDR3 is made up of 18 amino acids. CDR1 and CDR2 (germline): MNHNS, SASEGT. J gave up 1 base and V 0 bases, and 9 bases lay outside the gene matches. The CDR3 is CASSEAIGLAAGTDTQYF. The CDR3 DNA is TGTGCCAGCAGTGAAGCGATAGGACTAGCTGCGGGCACAGATACGCAGTATTTT.

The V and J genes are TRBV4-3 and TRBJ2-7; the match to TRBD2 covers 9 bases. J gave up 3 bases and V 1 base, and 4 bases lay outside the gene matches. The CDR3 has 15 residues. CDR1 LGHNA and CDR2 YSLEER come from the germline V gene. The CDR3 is CASSQVPTSGYEQYF. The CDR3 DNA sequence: TGCGCCAGCAGCCAAGTACCGACTAGCGGCTACGAGCAGTACTTC.

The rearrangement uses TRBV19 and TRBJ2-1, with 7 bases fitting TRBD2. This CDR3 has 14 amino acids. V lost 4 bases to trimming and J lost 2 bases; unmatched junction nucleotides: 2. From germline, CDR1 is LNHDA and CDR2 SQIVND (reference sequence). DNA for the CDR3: TGTGCCAGTAGTAGGGCGGGGGCCTACAATGAGCAGTTCTTC. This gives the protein CASSRAGAYNEQFF.

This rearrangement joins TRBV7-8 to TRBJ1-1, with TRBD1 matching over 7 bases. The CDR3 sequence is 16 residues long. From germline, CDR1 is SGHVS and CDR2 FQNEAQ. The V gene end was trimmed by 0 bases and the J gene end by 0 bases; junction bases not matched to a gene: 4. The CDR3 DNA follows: TGTGCCAGCAGCTTAGCCCTGACAGGGCTGAACACTGAAGCTTTCTTT. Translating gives CASSLALTGLNTEAFF.

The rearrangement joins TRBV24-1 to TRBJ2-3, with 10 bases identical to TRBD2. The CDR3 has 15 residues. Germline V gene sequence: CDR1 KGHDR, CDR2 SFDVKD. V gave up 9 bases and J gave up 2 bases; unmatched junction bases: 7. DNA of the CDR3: TGTGCCACCGGGGATAGCGGGAGGTTCACAGATACGCAGTATTTT. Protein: CATGDSGRFTDTQYF.

The CDR3 protein is CASSTQAGMRYEQYF. In DNA form, the CDR3 reads TGTGCCAGTAGTACCCAAGCGGGGATGAGGTACGAGCAGTACTTC. The chain uses TRBV19 and TRBJ2-7, with 7 bases aligning to TRBD2. Germline loops: CDR1 LNHDA, CDR2 SQIVND (reference sequence). The CDR3 is 15 amino acids. Trimming removed 4 bases from V and 4 bases from J; junction bases left unmatched: 10.

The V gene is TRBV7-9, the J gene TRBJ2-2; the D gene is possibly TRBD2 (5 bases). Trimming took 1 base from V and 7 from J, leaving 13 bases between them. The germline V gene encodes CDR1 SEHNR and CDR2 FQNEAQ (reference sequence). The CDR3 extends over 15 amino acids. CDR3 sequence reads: CASSLDRETIGELFF. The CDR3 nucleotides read TGTGCCAGCAGCTTAGACCGGGAAACCATCGGGGAGCTGTTTTTT.